The following is a T cell receptor beta chain sequence with its context. Its antigen is still unknown. Base qualities are not recorded, but no much larger clone differs from it by a single base. This sample was included in a study of blood T cell repertoires in COVID-19 (dated by TCRdb to 2020 to 2021). With respect to the entire study: Samples from collaborators originated in the United States, Italy and Spain and spanned both the acute and convalescent phases of COVID-19. The prospective study material was composed of cDNA or gDNA derived from T cells, B-cell-depleted T cells, or PBMCs. The dataset comprised deeply sampled blood TCRbeta repertoires from subjects exposed to, actively infected with, or recovered from COVID-19. The repertoires were released in a freely available public database intended as a resource for research on the immune response to SARS-CoV-2. Samples were obtained from the ongoing ImmuneRACE study (first 160 participants) and from 1,254 subjects provided by 6 global collaborators. Nearly every sample came with metadata listing a de-identified subject ID, COVID-19 status, age in years and sex. Where available, HLA class I and class II types were taken from metadata supplied by the sample provider and were not determined by assay-based typing. Overall study results and their limits: The quantity of clinical and demographic metadata differed by source and by participant and was supplied without curation.

Counted from cysteine to phenylalanine, this CDR3 has 14 amino acids. Only the CDR3 part of the read is kept: 42 bases, read in frame from the first base. CDR1 and CDR2 are drawn from the germline V gene: SQVTM, ANQGSEA. V has 6 bases trimmed and J has 0 bases trimmed; junction bases matching no gene number 5. The immunoSEQ Assay, a bias-controlled multiplex PCR, was used to amplify TCRbeta CDR3 regions from genomic DNA. Turning to the authors' computational methods: The number of nucleated cells in each sample was estimated from the amplification of reference gene primers within the assay. To quantify the absolute abundance of each unique TCRbeta CDR3 rearrangement, sequence reads were collapsed and filtered. For each sample, productive Simpson clonality was calculated by taking the square root of Simpson's diversity index across productive rearrangements. As stored in TCRdb, this immuneACCESS dataset retains in-frame rearrangements with V and J assigned. A fraction of the clones does not appear; measured against another copy, unresolved V genes explain less than half of the discrepancy, and the remainder lacks a known reason. The DNA gave D and trimming, while V, J and clone size come from that table. The sample contains 400,000 or so clones, about 90% of them found a single time. 0.7% to 1% of the sample is taken by the ten largest.

At one collaborating source in Seattle, patients were enrolled during active infection and were followed longitudinally through the course of disease. The collaborating institutions used their own protocols to collect whole blood in K2EDTA tubes. For TCRbeta analysis, collaborators shipped samples as frozen whole blood, isolated PBMCs, or DNA extracted from either of those sample types. The sequenced material came from peripheral blood. This receptor was obtained from a man aged 18 to 30 with COVID-19, enrolled during active disease. The V gene is TRBV29-1 and the J gene is TRBJ2-4; 7 of the junction bases match TRBD1. The CDR3 reads as follows: CSVRTGVAKNIQYF. In nucleotide form, the sequence is TGCAGCGTGCGTACAGGGGTAGCCAAAAACATTCAGTACTTC.